This T cell receptor beta chain was captured in a study of blood T cell repertoires in COVID-19. Study at large: Collection of acute and convalescent COVID-19 samples took place in the United States, Italy and Spain.

The length of the CDR3 is 10 residues. Germline CDR1 reads SGHAT; CDR2 reads FQNNGV. To note about this clone: Germline is not matched at one junction end, which may reflect a read error.

Patients in Seattle were enrolled during active infection, then followed longitudinally. Data came from immunoSEQ multiplex PCR; TCRdb stores just in-frame clones and leaves some out. The data contain about 480,000 clones, about 91% of them seen just once; the ten biggest clones take up roughly 0.9%. Source material: peripheral blood. The source is a man aged 18 to 29 with COVID-19, enrolled during active disease. This sequence joins TRBV11-2 and TRBJ1-1, with 7 bases identical to TRBD1. CDR3 in amino acids: CASSQGQHRF. Written as DNA, the CDR3 is TGTGCCAGCAGCCAGGGACAGCACCGATTT.